This T cell receptor beta chain was sequenced for a study of CD8 T cells in ankylosing spondylitis. Comments on this clonotype: Its antigen is not identified.

TCRdb reanalysed the 5' RACE reads using MiXCR and keeps one entry per CDR3 protein. Among roughly 300,000 distinct CDR3 sequences listed, 6.5% to 10% were seen once. With V trimmed by 6 bases and J by 4 bases, 6 bases remained unmatched. Per germline, CDR1 LNHDA and CDR2 SQIVND (reference sequence). The CDR3 runs to 14 residues. Study-wide results and caveats: Eight highly homologous variants formed a TCR beta motif that appeared characteristic of ankylosing spondylitis blood. It was reported that disease-linked clones were significantly enriched in matched ankylosing spondylitis synovial fluid.

The receptor was isolated from a male donor with ankylosing spondylitis. The sample consisted of blood, either unsorted or a sorted T cell fraction (not recorded which). The chain carries TRBV19 and TRBJ2-3, with TRBD2 matching 8 bases. In nucleotides, the CDR3 is TGTGCCAGTAGACGGGAGGGCCGTGCAGATACGCAGTATTTT. Protein product: CASRREGRADTQYF.